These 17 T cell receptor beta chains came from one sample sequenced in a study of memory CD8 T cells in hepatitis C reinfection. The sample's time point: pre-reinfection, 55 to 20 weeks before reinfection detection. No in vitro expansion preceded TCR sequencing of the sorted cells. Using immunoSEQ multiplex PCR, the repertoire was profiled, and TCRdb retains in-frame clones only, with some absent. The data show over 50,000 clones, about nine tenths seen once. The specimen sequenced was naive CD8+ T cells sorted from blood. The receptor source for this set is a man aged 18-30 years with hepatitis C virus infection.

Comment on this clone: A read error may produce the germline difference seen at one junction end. CDR3 sequence: CASSKDRYSGNTIYF. In nucleotides, the CDR3 is TGCGCCAGCAGCAAAGACAGATACTCTGGAAACACCATATATTTT. The rearrangement links TRBV4-3 to TRBJ1-3; weak D call: TRBD1 (5 bases). This CDR3 has 15 residues. CDR1 is LGHNA, CDR2 YSLEER, per germline.

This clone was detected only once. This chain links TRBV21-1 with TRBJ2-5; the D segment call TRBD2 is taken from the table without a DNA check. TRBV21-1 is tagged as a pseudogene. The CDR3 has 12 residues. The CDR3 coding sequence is TGTGCCATGAGCGGGGGGGCGGAGACCCAGTACTTC. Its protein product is CAMSGGAETQYF.

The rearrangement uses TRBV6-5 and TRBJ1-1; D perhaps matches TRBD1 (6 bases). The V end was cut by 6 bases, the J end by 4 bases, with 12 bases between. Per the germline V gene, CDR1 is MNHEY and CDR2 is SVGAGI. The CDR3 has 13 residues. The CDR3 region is CASSNTGSTEAFF. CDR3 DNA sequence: TGTGCCAGCAGCAACACAGGGTCCACTGAAGCTTTCTTT.

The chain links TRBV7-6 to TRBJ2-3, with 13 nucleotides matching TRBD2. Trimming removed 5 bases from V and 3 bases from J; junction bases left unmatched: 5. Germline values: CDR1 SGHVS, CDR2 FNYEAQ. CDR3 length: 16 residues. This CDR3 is CASSNRLAGGTDTQYF. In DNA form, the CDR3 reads TGTGCCAGCAGCAACAGACTAGCGGGGGGAACAGATACGCAGTATTTT.

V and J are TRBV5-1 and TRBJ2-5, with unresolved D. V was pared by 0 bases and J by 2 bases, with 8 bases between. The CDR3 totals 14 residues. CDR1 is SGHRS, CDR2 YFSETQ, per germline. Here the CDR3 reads CASSLVTHQETQYF. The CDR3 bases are TGCGCCAGCAGCTTGGTGACACATCAAGAGACCCAGTACTTC. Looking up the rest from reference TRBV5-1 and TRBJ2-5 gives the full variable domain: KAGVTQTPRYLIKTRGQQVTLSCSPISGHRSVSWYQQTPGQGLQFLFEYFSETQRNKGNFPGRFSGRQFSNSRSEMNVSTLELGDSALYLCASSLVTHQETQYFGPGTRLLVL.

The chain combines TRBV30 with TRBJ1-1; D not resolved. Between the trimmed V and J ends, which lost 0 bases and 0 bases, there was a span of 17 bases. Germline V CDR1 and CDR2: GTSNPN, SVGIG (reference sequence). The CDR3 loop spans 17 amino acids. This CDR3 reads CAWSVPTHLQLNTEAFF. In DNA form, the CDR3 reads TGTGCCTGGAGTGTGCCCACGCACTTGCAACTGAACACTGAAGCTTTCTTT. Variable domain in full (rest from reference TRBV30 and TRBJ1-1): SQTIHQWPATLVQPVGSPLSLECTVEGTSNPNLYWYRQAAGRGLQLLFYSVGIGQISSEVPQNLSASRPQDRQFILSSKKLLLSDSGFYLCAWSVPTHLQLNTEAFFGQGTRLTVV.

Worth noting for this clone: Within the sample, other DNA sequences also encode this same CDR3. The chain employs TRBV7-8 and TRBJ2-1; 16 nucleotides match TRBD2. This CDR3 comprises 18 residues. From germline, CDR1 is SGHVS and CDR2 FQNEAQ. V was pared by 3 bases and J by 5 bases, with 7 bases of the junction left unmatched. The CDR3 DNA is TGTGCCAGCAGCTTGGAGAGGGGGACTAGCGGGAGGGACAATGAGCAGTTCTTC. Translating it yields CASSLERGTSGRDNEQFF.

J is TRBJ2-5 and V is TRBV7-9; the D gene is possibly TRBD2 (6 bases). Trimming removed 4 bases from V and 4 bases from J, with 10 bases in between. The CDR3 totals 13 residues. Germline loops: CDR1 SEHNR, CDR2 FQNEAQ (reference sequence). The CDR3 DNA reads TGTGCCAGCAGCTCGGGGGTGGGAGAGACCCAGTACTTC. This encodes CASSSGVGETQYF.

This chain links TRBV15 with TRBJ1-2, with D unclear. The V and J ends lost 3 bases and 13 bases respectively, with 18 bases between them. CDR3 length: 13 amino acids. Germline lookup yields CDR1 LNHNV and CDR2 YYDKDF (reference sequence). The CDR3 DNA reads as TGTGCCACCAGCAGGTTACCGAGTTTGATAACCACCTTC. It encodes CATSRLPSLITTF.

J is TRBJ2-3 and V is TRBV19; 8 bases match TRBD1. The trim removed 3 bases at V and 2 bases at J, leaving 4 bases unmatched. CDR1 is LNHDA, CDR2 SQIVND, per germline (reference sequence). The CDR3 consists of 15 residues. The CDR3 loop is CASSIGQGFTDTQYF. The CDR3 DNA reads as TGTGCCAGTAGTATCGGACAGGGCTTCACAGATACGCAGTATTTT.

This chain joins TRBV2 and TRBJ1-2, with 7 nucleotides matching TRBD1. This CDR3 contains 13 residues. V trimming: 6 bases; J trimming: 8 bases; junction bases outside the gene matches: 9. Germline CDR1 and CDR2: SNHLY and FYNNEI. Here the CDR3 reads CASRTGDATGYTF. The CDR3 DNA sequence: TGTGCCAGCAGAACAGGGGACGCTACGGGCTACACCTTC.

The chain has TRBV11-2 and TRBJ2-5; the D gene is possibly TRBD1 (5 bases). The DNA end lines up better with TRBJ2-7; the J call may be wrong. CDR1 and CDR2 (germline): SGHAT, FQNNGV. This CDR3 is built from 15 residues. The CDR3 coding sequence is TGTGCCAGCAGCTTAGATGCAGGGCTTTCCTACGAGCAGTACTTC. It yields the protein CASSLDAGLSYEQYF.

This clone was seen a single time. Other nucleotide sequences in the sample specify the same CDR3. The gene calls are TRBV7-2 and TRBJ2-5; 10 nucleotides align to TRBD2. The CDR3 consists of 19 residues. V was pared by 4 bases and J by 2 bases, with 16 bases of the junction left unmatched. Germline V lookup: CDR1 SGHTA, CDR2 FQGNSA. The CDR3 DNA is TGTGCCAGCAGCTCGATTCCCGGGACTAGCGCCTCACCTCAAGAGACCCAGTACTTC. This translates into CASSSIPGTSASPQETQYF. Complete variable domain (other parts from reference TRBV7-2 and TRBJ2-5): GAGVSQSPSNKVTEKGKDVELRCDPISGHTALYWYRQSLGQGLEFLIYFQGNSAPDKSGLPSDRFSAERTGGSVSTLTIQRTQQEDSAVYLCASSSIPGTSASPQETQYFGPGTRLLVL.

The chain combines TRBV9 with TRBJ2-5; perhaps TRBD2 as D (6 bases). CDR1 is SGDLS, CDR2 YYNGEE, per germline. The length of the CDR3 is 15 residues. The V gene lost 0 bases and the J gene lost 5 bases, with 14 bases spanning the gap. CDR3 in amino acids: CASSVGTSPGETQYF. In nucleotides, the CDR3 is TGTGCCAGCAGCGTAGGTACTAGCCCTGGGGAGACCCAGTACTTC.

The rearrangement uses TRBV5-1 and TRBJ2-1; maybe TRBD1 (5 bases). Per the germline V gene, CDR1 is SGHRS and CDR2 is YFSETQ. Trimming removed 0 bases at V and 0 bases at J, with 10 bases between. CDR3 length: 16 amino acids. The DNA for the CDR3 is TGCGCCAGCAGCTTGGAGGGGTCAAGCTCCTACAATGAGCAGTTCTTC. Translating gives CASSLEGSSSYNEQFF.

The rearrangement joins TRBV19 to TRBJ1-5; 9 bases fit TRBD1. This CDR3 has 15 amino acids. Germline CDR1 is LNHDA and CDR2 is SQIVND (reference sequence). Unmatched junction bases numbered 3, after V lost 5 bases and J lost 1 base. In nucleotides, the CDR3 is TGTGCCAGTAGTGCGGGACAGGGAAGCAATCAGCCCCAGCATTTT. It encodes CASSAGQGSNQPQHF.

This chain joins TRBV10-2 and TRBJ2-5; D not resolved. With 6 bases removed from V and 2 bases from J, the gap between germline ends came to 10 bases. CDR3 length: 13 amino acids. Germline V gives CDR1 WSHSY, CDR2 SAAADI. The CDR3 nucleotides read TGCGCCAGCAGGAACTCGCAACAAGAGACCCAGTACTTC. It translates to CASRNSQQETQYF.